The clone carrying this T cell receptor beta chain was counted once. Its target is not known. The data originate from a study of response to subunit inactivated influenza vaccine. Study results and caveats: The authors put forward the suggestion that each seasonal influenza vaccination may bring in only a limited number of new T cells.

TCRdb used MiXCR to reprocess the RT-PCR reads, holding one entry per CDR3 protein. This table holds fewer than 550,000 distinct CDR3 sequences, about 25% found once. Germline CDR1 reads DFQATT; CDR2 reads SNEGSKA (reference sequence). Trimming removed 1 base from V and 5 bases from J; junction bases left unmatched: 9. CDR3 length: 15 residues. The sequence derives from a man aged 50-59 years who received an inactivated influenza vaccine. The sample consisted of CD4+ T cells sorted from PBMCs, taken 4 to 6 days after vaccination. V and J are TRBV20-1 and TRBJ2-5; 8 bases are shared with TRBD1. In DNA form, the CDR3 reads TGCAGTGCTAGAGCTCCGACAGGGGCCCGTGAGACCCAGTACTTC. Translating gives CSARAPTGARETQYF.